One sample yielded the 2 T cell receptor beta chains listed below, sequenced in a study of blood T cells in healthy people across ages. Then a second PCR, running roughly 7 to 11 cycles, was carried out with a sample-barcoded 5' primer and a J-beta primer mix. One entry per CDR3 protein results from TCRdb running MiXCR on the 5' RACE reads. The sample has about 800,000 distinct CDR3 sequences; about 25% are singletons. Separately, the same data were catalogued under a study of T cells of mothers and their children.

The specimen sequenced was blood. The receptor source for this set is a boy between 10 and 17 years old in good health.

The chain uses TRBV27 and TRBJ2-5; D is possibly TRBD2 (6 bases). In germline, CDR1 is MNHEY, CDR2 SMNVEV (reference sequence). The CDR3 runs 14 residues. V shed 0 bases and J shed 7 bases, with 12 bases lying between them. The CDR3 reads CASSLSREEGTQYF. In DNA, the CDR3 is TGTGCCAGCAGTTTATCTAGGGAGGAGGGGACCCAGTACTTC.

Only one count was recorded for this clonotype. The CDR3 is CSVGVRGQPQHF. In DNA, the CDR3 is TGCAGCGTTGGGGTCAGGGGTCAGCCCCAGCATTTT. The genes are TRBV29-1 and TRBJ1-5, with D possibly matching TRBD1 (6 bases). The CDR3 has 12 amino acids. V lost 4 bases and J 6 bases, leaving 10 bases between the germline ends. The germline V gene has CDR1 SQVTM and CDR2 ANQGSEA.